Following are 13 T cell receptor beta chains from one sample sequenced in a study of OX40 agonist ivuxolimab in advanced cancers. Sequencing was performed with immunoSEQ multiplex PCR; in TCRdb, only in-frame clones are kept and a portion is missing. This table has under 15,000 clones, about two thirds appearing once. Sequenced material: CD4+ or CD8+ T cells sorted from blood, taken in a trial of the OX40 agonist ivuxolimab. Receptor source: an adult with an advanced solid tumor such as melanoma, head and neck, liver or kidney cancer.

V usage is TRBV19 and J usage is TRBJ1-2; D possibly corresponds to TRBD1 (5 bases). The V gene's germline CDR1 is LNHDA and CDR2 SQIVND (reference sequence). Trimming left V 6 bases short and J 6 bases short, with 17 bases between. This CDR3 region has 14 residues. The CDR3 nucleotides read TGTGCCAGTAGCCCGACAGAGGCGGGCAATGGCTACACCTTC. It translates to CASSPTEAGNGYTF.

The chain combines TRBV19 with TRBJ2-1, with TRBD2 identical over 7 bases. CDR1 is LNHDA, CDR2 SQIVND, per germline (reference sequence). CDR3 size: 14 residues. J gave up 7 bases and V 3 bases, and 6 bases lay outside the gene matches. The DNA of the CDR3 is TGTGCCAGTAGTATCCGTGGGACTAATAATGAGCAGTTCTTC. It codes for CASSIRGTNNEQFF.

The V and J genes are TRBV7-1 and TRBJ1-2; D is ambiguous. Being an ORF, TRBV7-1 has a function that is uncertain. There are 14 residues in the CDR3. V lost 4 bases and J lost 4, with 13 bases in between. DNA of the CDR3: TGTGCCAGCAGCTTAGTCCCTAGCCCCTATGGCTACACCTTC. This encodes CASSLVPSPYGYTF.

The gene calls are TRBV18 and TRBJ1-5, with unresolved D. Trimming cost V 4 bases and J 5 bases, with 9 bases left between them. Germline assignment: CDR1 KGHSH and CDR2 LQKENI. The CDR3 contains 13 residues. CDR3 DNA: TGTGCCAGCTCACTAGAGAATTATCAGCCCCAGCATTTT. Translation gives CASSLENYQPQHF.

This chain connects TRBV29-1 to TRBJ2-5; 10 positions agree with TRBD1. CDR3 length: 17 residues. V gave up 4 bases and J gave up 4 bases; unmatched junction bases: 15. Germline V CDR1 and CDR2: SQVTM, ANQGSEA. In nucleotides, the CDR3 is TGCAGCGTTGGAAGAATCTTGGGACAGGGGCTGGGAGAGACCCAGTACTTC. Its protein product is CSVGRILGQGLGETQYF.

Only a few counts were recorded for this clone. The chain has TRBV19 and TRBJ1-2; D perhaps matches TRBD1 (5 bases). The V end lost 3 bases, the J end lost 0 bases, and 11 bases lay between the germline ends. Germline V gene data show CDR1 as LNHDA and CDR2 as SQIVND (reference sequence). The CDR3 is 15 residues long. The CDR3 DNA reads TGTGCCAGTAGTATTACCCGACAGACTAACTATGGCTACACCTTC. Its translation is CASSITRQTNYGYTF.

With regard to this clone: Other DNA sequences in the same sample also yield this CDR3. The CDR3 coding sequence is TGTGCCAGCAGCGCGGGACAGTTAAACACTGAAGCTTTCTTT. Protein sequence: CASSAGQLNTEAFF. V is TRBV2 and J is TRBJ1-1; 7 bases line up with TRBD1. The V and J ends lost 6 bases and 2 bases, in that order; junction bases with no gene match: 6. The length of the CDR3 is 14 residues. Germline CDR1 reads SNHLY; CDR2 reads FYNNEI.

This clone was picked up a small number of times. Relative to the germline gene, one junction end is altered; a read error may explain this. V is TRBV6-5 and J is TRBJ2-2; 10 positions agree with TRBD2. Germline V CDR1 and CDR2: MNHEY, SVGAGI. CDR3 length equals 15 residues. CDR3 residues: CASSDSSGSTGELFF. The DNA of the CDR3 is TGTGCCAGCAGTGACTCTAGCGGGAGCACCGGGGAGCTGTTTTTT.

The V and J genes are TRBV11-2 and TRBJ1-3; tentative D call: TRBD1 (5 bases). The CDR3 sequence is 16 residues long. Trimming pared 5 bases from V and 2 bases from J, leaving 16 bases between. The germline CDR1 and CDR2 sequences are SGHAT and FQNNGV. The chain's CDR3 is CASSPGTQAPGNTIYF. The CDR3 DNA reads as TGTGCCAGCAGCCCCGGAACACAGGCTCCTGGAAACACCATATATTTT.

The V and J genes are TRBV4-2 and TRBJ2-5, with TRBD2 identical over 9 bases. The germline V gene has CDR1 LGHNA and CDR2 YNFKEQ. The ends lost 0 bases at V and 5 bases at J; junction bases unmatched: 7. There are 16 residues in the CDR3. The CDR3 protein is CASSQDWREGPETQYF. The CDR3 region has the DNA TGTGCCAGCAGCCAAGATTGGCGGGAGGGCCCTGAGACCCAGTACTTC.

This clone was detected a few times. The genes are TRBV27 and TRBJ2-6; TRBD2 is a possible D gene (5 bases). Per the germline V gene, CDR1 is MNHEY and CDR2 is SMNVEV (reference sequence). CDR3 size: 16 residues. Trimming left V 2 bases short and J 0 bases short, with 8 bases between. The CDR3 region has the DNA TGTGCCAGCAGTTTAGTGGGGAGCTCTGGGGCCAACGTCCTGACTTTC. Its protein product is CASSLVGSSGANVLTF.

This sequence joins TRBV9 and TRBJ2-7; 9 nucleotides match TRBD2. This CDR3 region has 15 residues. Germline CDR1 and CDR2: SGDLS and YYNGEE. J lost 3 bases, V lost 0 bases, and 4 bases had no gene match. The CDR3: CASSVGPSGIYEQYF. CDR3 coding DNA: TGTGCCAGCAGCGTAGGTCCTAGCGGGATCTACGAGCAGTACTTC.

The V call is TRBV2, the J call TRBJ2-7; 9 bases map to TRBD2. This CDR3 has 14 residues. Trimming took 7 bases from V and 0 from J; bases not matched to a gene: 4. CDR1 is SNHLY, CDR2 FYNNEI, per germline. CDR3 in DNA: TGTGCCAGCATACGGACTAGCGCCTCCTACGAGCAGTACTTC. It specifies CASIRTSASYEQYF. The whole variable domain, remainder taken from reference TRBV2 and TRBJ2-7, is EPEVTQTPSHQVTQMGQEVILRCVPISNHLYFYWYRQILGQKVEFLVSFYNNEISEKSEIFDDQFSVERPDGSNFTLKIRSTKLEDSAMYFCASIRTSASYEQYFGPGTRLTVT.